The 10 T cell receptor beta chains reported below all come from one sample, sequenced in a study of technical replicates of blood from a handful of donors. Sequencing used immunoSEQ multiplex PCR; TCRdb keeps in-frame clones, though not all of them. Among fewer than 90,000 clones listed, around 97% were seen once. Source material: T cells isolated from PBMCs. The receptors derive from a human donor in good health.

CDR3 in DNA: TGCGCCAGCAGCTACTCCACAGATACGCAGTATTTT. As protein: CASSYSTDTQYF. This chain links TRBV5-1 with TRBJ2-3; D remains unclear. The CDR3 covers 12 residues. CDR1 is SGHRS, CDR2 YFSETQ, per germline. The V and J ends lost 3 bases and 2 bases respectively, with 4 bases between them.

The chain carries TRBV1 and TRBJ2-5; the table's D call, TRBD2, has no DNA check behind it. TRBV1 is a recognized pseudogene. The CDR3 has 13 amino acids. The CDR3 reads CTSSGGAQETQYF. The CDR3 region has the DNA TGCACCAGCAGCGGGGGGGCGCAAGAGACCCAGTACTTC.

The rearrangement links TRBV5-1 to TRBJ2-7, with D maybe TRBD2 (6 bases). The CDR3 sequence is 16 residues long. V lost 1 base and J 0 bases, leaving 14 bases between the germline ends. Germline V lookup: CDR1 SGHRS, CDR2 YFSETQ. The CDR3 DNA is TGCGCCAGCAGCTTGTCAGGGACTGAAAGCTCCTACGAGCAGTACTTC. This sequence encodes CASSLSGTESSYEQYF.

The J gene is TRBJ2-5, the V gene TRBV19; TRBD2 matches 11 bases. With 4 bases clipped from V and 4 bases from J, the junction kept 8 bases outside the gene matches. Germline V gives CDR1 LNHDA, CDR2 SQIVND (reference sequence). This CDR3 is 16 amino acids long. CDR3 bases: TGTGCCAGTAGTACACTGTTTACTAGCGGGGGAGAGACCCAGTACTTC. This sequence encodes CASSTLFTSGGETQYF. The variable domain in full, with the rest retrieved from reference TRBV19 and TRBJ2-5, is DGGITQSPKYLFRKEGQNVTLSCEQNLNHDAMYWYRQDPGQGLRLIYYSQIVNDFQKGDIAEGYSVSREKKESFPLTVTSAQKNPTAFYLCASSTLFTSGGETQYFGPGTRLLVL.

J is TRBJ1-2 and V is TRBV28; D gene unclear. The CDR3 is 15 amino acids. V was cut by 4 bases and J by 2 bases, with 14 bases left in between. The germline gives CDR1 MDHEN, CDR2 SYDVKM. The CDR3 sequence is CASSYRGRGNYGYTF. CDR3 nucleotides: TGTGCCAGCAGTTATCGAGGGAGAGGGAACTATGGCTACACCTTC.

V usage is TRBV29-1 and J usage is TRBJ2-7, with 8 nucleotides matching TRBD2. The CDR3 consists of 14 residues. The germline CDR1 and CDR2 sequences are SQVTM and ANQGSEA. As DNA, the CDR3 is TGCGGCGGCCCCCCGACTAGCGCTTCCTACGAGCAGTACTTC. This sequence encodes CGGPPTSASYEQYF.

The chain joins TRBV7-9 to TRBJ2-5; D unresolved. The CDR3 sequence is 12 residues long. CDR1 and CDR2 (germline): SEHNR, FQNEAQ (reference sequence). The germline V and J ends were trimmed by 6 bases and 4 bases, with 9 bases remaining between them. The CDR3 region has the DNA TGTGCCAGCAGGACATTAAGAGAGACCCAGTACTTC. Translation gives CASRTLRETQYF.

This chain connects TRBV23-1 to TRBJ2-2; D might be TRBD1 (5 bases). TRBV23-1 is given ORF status, its function remaining uncertain. The CDR3 totals 16 residues. V was pared by 0 bases and J by 0 bases, with 8 bases between. In DNA, the CDR3 is TGCGCCAGCAGTCAATCACACAGGACGAACACCGGGGAGCTGTTTTTT. Its translation: CASSQSHRTNTGELFF.

The rearrangement links TRBV10-3 to TRBJ2-7; 12 positions match TRBD1. The CDR3 sequence is 15 residues long. V was clipped by 4 bases and J by 4 bases; unmatched bases: 5. Germline lookup yields CDR1 ENHRY and CDR2 SYGVKD. The chain's CDR3 is CAISVPGQGAYEQYF. The CDR3 coding sequence is TGTGCCATCAGTGTCCCGGGACAGGGGGCATACGAGCAGTACTTC.

This clone was seen once. The CDR3 sequence: CASRNSGYNQPQHF. For the CDR3, the DNA is TGTGCCAGCCGAAACTCAGGGTACAATCAGCCCCAGCATTTT. V gene TRBV27 combines with J gene TRBJ1-5; D is perhaps TRBD1 (5 bases). The CDR3 length is 14 residues. Trimming pared 8 bases from V and 3 bases from J, leaving 14 bases between. CDR1 and CDR2 from the germline V gene are MNHEY and SMNVEV (reference sequence).